The 30 T cell receptor beta chains listed next were all sequenced from one sample in a study of blood T cells in healthy people across ages. The authors ran a second PCR of about 7 to 11 cycles using a sample-barcoded 5' primer and a J-beta primer mix. From the 5' RACE reads, TCRdb called clonotypes with MiXCR, one entry per CDR3 protein. The table records some 900,000 distinct CDR3 sequences, about 44% of them present only once. What was sequenced was blood. The receptors were sampled from a man aged 30 to 45 in good health.

This chain links TRBV6-7 with TRBJ1-2; a possible D gene is TRBD1 (6 bases). TRBV6-7 is labeled an ORF, and its function is uncertain. With 2 bases removed from V and 4 bases from J, the gap between germline ends came to 17 bases. This CDR3 comprises 16 residues. The CDR3 nucleotides read TGTGCCAGCAGTTACCCCGGGGGCAGCGAACCCTATGGCTACACCTTC. It codes for CASSYPGGSEPYGYTF.

The chain recombines TRBV10-3 with TRBJ2-1, with 14 nucleotides matching TRBD2. The V segment lost 10 bases and the J segment 6 bases; nucleotides outside the gene matches: 8. The CDR3 is 15 amino acids. Per the germline V gene, CDR1 is ENHRY and CDR2 is SYGVKD. The CDR3 sequence: CATGLAGASGNEQFF. The CDR3 coding sequence is TGTGCCACGGGACTAGCGGGGGCCAGTGGCAATGAGCAGTTCTTC.

This chain uses TRBV2 with TRBJ2-1, with D unclear. Looked up from germline, CDR1 is SNHLY and CDR2 is FYNNEI. CDR3 length equals 14 residues. The V end was cut by 8 bases, the J end by 6 bases, with 17 bases between. The CDR3 DNA sequence: TGTGCCAGCCTAACCCGGGCAGTGGGCAATGAGCAGTTCTTC. Translated: CASLTRAVGNEQFF.

This clonotype was seen a few times. The genes are TRBV27 and TRBJ1-1; 7 bases align to TRBD1. The CDR3 sequence is 14 residues long. CDR1 MNHEY and CDR2 SMNVEV come from the germline V gene (reference sequence). Losses at the gene ends were 4 bases for V and 0 bases for J; bases not matched to a gene: 2. DNA of the CDR3: TGTGCCAGCAGTTCCAGGGGGATGAACACTGAAGCTTTCTTT. Protein sequence: CASSSRGMNTEAFF.

The chain couples TRBV7-9 to TRBJ1-5; D is uncertain. Germline-derived CDR1 and CDR2 are SEHNR and FQNEAQ (reference sequence). With 6 bases removed from V and 0 bases from J, the gap between germline ends came to 9 bases. The CDR3 loop spans 14 amino acids. Here the CDR3 DNA reads TGTGCCAGCAGATCCGACTCTAGCAATCAGCCCCAGCATTTT. Amino acid sequence: CASRSDSSNQPQHF.

This clonotype was detected a few times. V is TRBV7-3 and J is TRBJ2-5, with 8 bases lining up with TRBD1. Germline assignment: CDR1 SGHTA and CDR2 FQGTGA. V was clipped by 5 bases and J by 4 bases; unmatched bases: 6. The CDR3 loop spans 14 amino acids. The CDR3 sequence: CASSTRQGTETQYF. Here the CDR3 DNA reads TGTGCCAGCAGCACAAGACAGGGGACAGAGACCCAGTACTTC. The complete variable domain, with remaining parts taken from reference TRBV7-3 and TRBJ2-5, reads GAGVSQTPSNKVTEKGKYVELRCDPISGHTALYWYRQSLGQGPEFLIYFQGTGAADDSGLPNDRFFAVRPEGSVSTLKIQRTERGDSAVYLCASSTRQGTETQYFGPGTRLLVL.

V and J are TRBV7-9 and TRBJ2-1; D gene uncertain. The CDR3 loop spans 14 amino acids. The germline gives CDR1 SEHNR, CDR2 FQNEAQ (reference sequence). V was trimmed by 0 bases and J by 5 bases, leaving 8 bases between them. CDR3 residues: CASSLAWQDNEQFF. CDR3 bases: TGTGCCAGCAGCTTAGCGTGGCAGGACAATGAGCAGTTCTTC. The full variable domain, its missing parts supplied by reference TRBV7-9 and TRBJ2-1, is DTGVSQNPRHKITKRGQNVTFRCDPISEHNRLYWYRQTLGQGPEFLTYFQNEAQLEKSRLLSDRFSAERPKGSFSTLEIQRTEQGDSAMYLCASSLAWQDNEQFFGPGTRLTVL.

This clonotype has just a few counts. Its ends do not fully match the called genes, so a read error is possible. V gene TRBV5-1 combines with J gene TRBJ2-7, with D possibly matching TRBD2 (5 bases). This CDR3 spans 14 amino acids. From germline, CDR1 is SGHRS and CDR2 YFSETQ. The CDR3 DNA reads as TGCGCCAGCATCTTGGATTACGGGGCCTACGAGCAGTACTTC. Protein sequence: CASILDYGAYEQYF.

Ten or more counts support this clonotype. This chain links TRBV6-5 with TRBJ2-7; tentatively, D is TRBD1 (6 bases). Trimming removed 6 bases from V and 2 bases from J, with 17 bases in between. Germline CDR1 reads MNHEY; CDR2 reads SVGAGI. The CDR3 has 15 residues. The CDR3 loop is CASRPDSAETYEQYF. For the CDR3, the DNA is TGTGCCAGCAGACCGGACAGCGCCGAAACCTACGAGCAGTACTTC.

The rearrangement uses TRBV2 and TRBJ1-4; no firm D call. V shed 4 bases and J shed 7 bases, with 10 bases lying between them. The CDR3 loop spans 13 amino acids. CDR1 and CDR2 from the germline V gene are SNHLY and FYNNEI. The CDR3 spells CASSGGYSEKLFF. CDR3 DNA sequence: TGTGCCAGCAGTGGGGGATACAGTGAAAAACTGTTTTTT.

The chain carries TRBV5-5 and TRBJ2-1; no clear D. Per the germline V gene, CDR1 is SGHKS and CDR2 is YYEKEE (reference sequence). The CDR3 loop spans 17 amino acids. V lost 4 bases to trimming and J lost 0 bases, with 17 bases between them. In DNA form, the CDR3 reads TGTGCCAGCAGCGGTGCTTTTATTCCCAGCTCCTACAATGAGCAGTTCTTC. Its translation: CASSGAFIPSSYNEQFF. The whole variable domain, filled in from reference TRBV5-5 and TRBJ2-1, reads DAGVTQSPTHLIKTRGQQVTLRCSPISGHKSVSWYQQVLGQGPQFIFQYYEKEERGRGNFPDRFSARQFPNYSSELNVNALLLGDSALYLCASSGAFIPSSYNEQFFGPGTRLTVL.

Only a few counts were recorded for this clonotype. The V gene is TRBV15, the J gene TRBJ1-2; D is undetermined. CDR1 LNHNV and CDR2 YYDKDF come from the germline V gene (reference sequence). Trimming stripped 0 bases from V and 7 bases from J, with 6 bases between. The CDR3 loop spans 12 amino acids. The CDR3 here is CATSRDRRGYTF. The CDR3 DNA follows: TGTGCCACCAGCAGAGACCGGCGTGGCTACACCTTC.

V and J are TRBV7-2 and TRBJ1-4, with D perhaps matching TRBD1 (6 bases). Germline CDR1 is SGHTA and CDR2 is FQGNSA. This CDR3 contains 14 residues. Trimming removed 6 bases from V and 4 bases from J, with 12 bases in between. The DNA of the CDR3 is TGTGCCAGCAGAACGGACAGTCTTAATGAAAAACTGTTTTTT. It is translated as CASRTDSLNEKLFF.

For this clonotype: A read error is possible here, since a much larger clone lies one base away. This chain uses TRBV24-1 with TRBJ2-1, with 11 bases identical to TRBD1. The better agreement between TRBJ2-7 and the DNA end casts doubt on the J call. The CDR3 sequence is 16 residues long. Germline CDR1 and CDR2: KGHDR and SFDVKD. The CDR3 DNA reads as TGTGCCACCAGTGATTTGGGGACAGGGGGGGTCAATGAGCAGTACTTC. Residues: CATSDLGTGGVNEQYF.

The chain recombines TRBV15 with TRBJ2-7; possible D gene TRBD1, 5 bases. The CDR3 covers 15 residues. V dropped 0 bases and J dropped 3 bases, with 12 bases sitting between them. Germline loops: CDR1 LNHNV, CDR2 YYDKDF (reference sequence). DNA of the CDR3: TGTGCCACCAGCAGAGATGGTTCAGGGCTCTACGAGCAGTACTTC. Its translation is CATSRDGSGLYEQYF.

This chain uses TRBV12-3 or TRBV12-4 with TRBJ2-1; D remains ambiguous. Trimming removed 7 bases at V and 5 bases at J, with 15 bases between. The CDR3 has 14 residues. In nucleotides, the CDR3 is TGTGCCAGCACCCGCAACGAGTTAAACAATGAGCAGTTCTTC. It is translated as CASTRNELNNEQFF.

V and J are TRBV7-9 and TRBJ2-1; 11 bases map to TRBD2. CDR3 length: 14 residues. Germline CDR1 SEHNR, CDR2 FQNEAQ (reference sequence). V lost 8 bases, J lost 7 bases, and 7 bases stayed unmatched. CDR3 sequence (DNA): TGTGCCAGCGGCGTAGCGGGGGGGCCGAATGAGCAGTTCTTC. This codes for CASGVAGGPNEQFF.

The chain carries TRBV27 and TRBJ1-1; D remains ambiguous. Trimming removed 6 bases at V and 4 bases at J, with 15 bases between. This CDR3 region has 14 residues. Germline lookup yields CDR1 MNHEY and CDR2 SMNVEV (reference sequence). The CDR3 DNA follows: TGTGCCAGCAGCCCGATTGGCGGTGGCACTGAAGCTTTCTTT. It specifies CASSPIGGGTEAFF.

The chain carries TRBV5-1 and TRBJ2-6, with 8 positions matching TRBD2. This CDR3 contains 16 residues. Germline V CDR1 and CDR2: SGHRS, YFSETQ. V lost 4 bases, J lost 4 bases, and 7 bases stayed unmatched. The CDR3 DNA follows: TGCGCCAGCAGCCCTACGGGGGGGTCCGGGGCCAACGTCCTGACTTTC. Translated, it gives CASSPTGGSGANVLTF.

This clonotype has only a few counts. V is TRBV11-2 and J is TRBJ1-1; the D is unclear. The germline CDR1 and CDR2 sequences are SGHAT and FQNNGV. This CDR3 is 13 amino acids long. Trimming shortened V by 3 bases and J by 5 bases, and 10 bases separated the two germline ends. CDR3 nucleotides: TGTGCCAGCAGCTTGGGGTCGAGTACTGAAGCTTTCTTT. Its protein is CASSLGSSTEAFF.

This clonotype was seen once. V and J are TRBV9 and TRBJ2-7; tentative D call: TRBD1 (5 bases). Germline values: CDR1 SGDLS, CDR2 YYNGEE. Trimming cost V 0 bases and J 4 bases, with 11 bases left between them. This CDR3 contains 14 residues. CDR3 loop: CASSVGPGKYEQYF. The CDR3 nucleotides are TGTGCCAGCAGCGTAGGTCCAGGGAAGTACGAGCAGTACTTC.

The chain recombines TRBV6-6 with TRBJ2-1; no reliable D call. The J call could be wrong; TRBJ2-7 is a better fit for the DNA end. CDR1 is MNHNY, CDR2 SVGAGI, per germline (reference sequence). This CDR3 comprises 13 residues. For the CDR3, the DNA is TGTGCCAGCAGTCAGAGCTCCTACAATGAGCAGTACTTC. This codes for CASSQSSYNEQYF.

V and J are TRBV10-3 and TRBJ2-7; a weak D match, TRBD2 (6 bases). The CDR3 is made up of 14 amino acids. CDR1 and CDR2 (germline): ENHRY, SYGVKD. The V end lost 0 bases, the J end lost 2 bases, and 8 bases lay between the germline ends. CDR3 protein: CAISESTGAYEQYF. CDR3 nucleotides: TGTGCCATCAGTGAGTCGACGGGAGCCTACGAGCAGTACTTC.

This clonotype was observed a few times. The chain has TRBV2 and TRBJ1-5; D gene unclear. The CDR3 consists of 14 residues. In germline, CDR1 is SNHLY, CDR2 FYNNEI. Between the trimmed V and J ends, which lost 4 bases and 9 bases, there was a span of 16 bases. CDR3 in amino acids: CASSAGVGGGPQHF. CDR3 nucleotides: TGTGCCAGCAGTGCCGGAGTGGGCGGAGGGCCCCAGCATTTT.

In DNA, the CDR3 is TGTGCCAGCAGGACATCCTTAGCGGGAGAGGTCAATGGCGATGAGCAGTTCTTC. Its translation: CASRTSLAGEVNGDEQFF. The chain joins TRBV2 to TRBJ2-1, with 9 bases matching TRBD2. The CDR3 loop spans 18 amino acids. V was clipped by 6 bases and J by 8 bases; unmatched bases: 20. Germline V gene lookup returns CDR1 SNHLY and CDR2 FYNNEI.

The genes are TRBV12-3 or TRBV12-4 and TRBJ2-1; D is possibly TRBD1 (5 bases). Trimming took off 5 bases at V and 9 bases at J, with 17 bases between the two ends. This CDR3 has 14 amino acids. CDR3: CASSVGEGLGEQFF. The CDR3 DNA reads TGTGCCAGCAGTGTAGGGGAAGGGTTGGGTGAGCAGTTCTTC.

V and J are TRBV16 and TRBJ1-5, with D perhaps matching TRBD1 (6 bases). Germline V gene lookup returns CDR1 KGHSY and CDR2 FQNENV. The length of the CDR3 is 14 residues. Trimming pared 0 bases from V and 6 bases from J, leaving 9 bases between. CDR3 amino acids: CASSQSGAGQPQHF. In DNA form, the CDR3 reads TGTGCCAGCAGCCAATCGGGGGCAGGTCAGCCCCAGCATTTT.

The chain links TRBV29-1 to TRBJ2-4, with 8 bases fitting TRBD1. Germline V lookup: CDR1 SQVTM, CDR2 ANQGSEA. This CDR3 comprises 13 residues. J was trimmed by 5 bases and V by 6 bases; bases with no gene match: 6. The CDR3 is CSVSGTGENIQYF. CDR3 in DNA: TGCAGCGTCTCCGGGACAGGTGAAAACATTCAGTACTTC.

There are a few counts of this clonotype. The chain carries TRBV30 and TRBJ2-7; D remains ambiguous. V lost 4 bases, J lost 3 bases, and 13 bases lay in between. CDR1 GTSNPN and CDR2 SVGIG come from the germline V gene (reference sequence). The CDR3 has 13 amino acids. CDR3 sequence (DNA): TGTGCCTGGACTCCCGGAATGGGCTACGAGCAGTACTTC. Its protein product is CAWTPGMGYEQYF.

Only a few counts were recorded for this clonotype. The genes are TRBV3-1 and TRBJ1-2, with no clear D. The CDR3 covers 16 residues. V lost 1 base, J lost 0 bases, and 12 bases lay in between. CDR1 is LGHDT, CDR2 YNNKEL, per germline (reference sequence). CDR3 in DNA: TGTGCCAGCAGCCAAGGGACCCCCGAGGCTAACTATGGCTACACCTTC. Translation: CASSQGTPEANYGYTF. Using reference TRBV3-1 and TRBJ1-2 for the parts outside the CDR3, the full variable domain is DTAVSQTPKYLVTQMGNDKSIKCEQNLGHDTMYWYKQDSKKFLKIMFSYNNKELIINETVPNRFSPKSPDKAHLNLHINSLELGDSAVYFCASSQGTPEANYGYTFGSGTRLTVV.